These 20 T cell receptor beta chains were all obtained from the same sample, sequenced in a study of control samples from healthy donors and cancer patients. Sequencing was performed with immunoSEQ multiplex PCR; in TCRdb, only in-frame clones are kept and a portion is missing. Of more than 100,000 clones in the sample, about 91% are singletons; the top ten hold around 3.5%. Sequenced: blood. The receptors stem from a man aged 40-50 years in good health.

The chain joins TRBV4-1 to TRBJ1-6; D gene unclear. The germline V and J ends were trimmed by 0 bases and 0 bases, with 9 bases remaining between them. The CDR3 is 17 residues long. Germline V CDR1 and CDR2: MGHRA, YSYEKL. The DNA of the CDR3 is TGCGCCAGCAGCCAAGATGGGGTGACCTCCTATAATTCACCCCTCCACTTT. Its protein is CASSQDGVTSYNSPLHF.

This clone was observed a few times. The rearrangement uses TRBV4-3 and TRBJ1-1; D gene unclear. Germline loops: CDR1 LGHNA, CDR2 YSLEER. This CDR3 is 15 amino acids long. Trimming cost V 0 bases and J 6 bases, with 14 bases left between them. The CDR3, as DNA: TGCGCCAGCAGCCAAGAAGACCTCCCTCTCGCTGAAGCTTTCTTT. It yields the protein CASSQEDLPLAEAFF.

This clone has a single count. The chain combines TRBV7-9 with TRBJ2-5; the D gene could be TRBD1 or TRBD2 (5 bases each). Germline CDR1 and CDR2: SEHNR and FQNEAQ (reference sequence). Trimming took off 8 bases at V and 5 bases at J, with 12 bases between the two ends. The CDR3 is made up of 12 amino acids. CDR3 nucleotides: TGTGCCAGCGAAGGGACGGGCGAGACCCAGTACTTC. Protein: CASEGTGETQYF.

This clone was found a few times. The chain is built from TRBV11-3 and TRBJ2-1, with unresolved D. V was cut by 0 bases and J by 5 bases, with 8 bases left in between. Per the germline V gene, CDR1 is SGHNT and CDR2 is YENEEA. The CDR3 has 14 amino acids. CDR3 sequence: CASSLDSLDNEQFF. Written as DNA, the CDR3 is TGTGCCAGCAGCTTAGATTCCCTTGACAATGAGCAGTTCTTC. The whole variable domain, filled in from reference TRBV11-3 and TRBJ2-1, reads EAGVVQSPRYKIIEKKQPVAFWCNPISGHNTLYWYLQNLGQGPELLIRYENEEAVDDSQLPKDRFSAERLKGVDSTLKIQPAELGDSAVYLCASSLDSLDNEQFFGPGTRLTVL.

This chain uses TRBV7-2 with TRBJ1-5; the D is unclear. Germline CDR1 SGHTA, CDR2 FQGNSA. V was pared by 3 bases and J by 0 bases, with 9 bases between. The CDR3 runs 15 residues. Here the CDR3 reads CASSLGLYSNQPQHF. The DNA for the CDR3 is TGTGCCAGCAGCTTGGGCCTATATAGCAATCAGCCCCAGCATTTT.

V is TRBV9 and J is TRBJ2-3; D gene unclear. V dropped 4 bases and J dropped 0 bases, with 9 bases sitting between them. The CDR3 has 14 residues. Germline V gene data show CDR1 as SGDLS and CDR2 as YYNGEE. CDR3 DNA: TGTGCCAGCAGCTCTGGGGTGAGCACAGATACGCAGTATTTT. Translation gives CASSSGVSTDTQYF.

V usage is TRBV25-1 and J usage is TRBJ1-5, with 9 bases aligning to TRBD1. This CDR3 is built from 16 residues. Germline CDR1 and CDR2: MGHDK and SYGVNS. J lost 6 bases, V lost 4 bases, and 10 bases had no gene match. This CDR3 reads CASSVKDRGRGQPQHF. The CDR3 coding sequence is TGTGCCAGCAGTGTCAAGGACAGGGGTAGAGGTCAGCCCCAGCATTTT.

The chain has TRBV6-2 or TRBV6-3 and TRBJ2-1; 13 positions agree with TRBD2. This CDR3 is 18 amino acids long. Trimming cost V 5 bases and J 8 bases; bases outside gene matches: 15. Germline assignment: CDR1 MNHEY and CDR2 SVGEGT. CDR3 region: CASSPRPLLAGGPHEQFF. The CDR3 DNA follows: TGTGCCAGCAGTCCCCGTCCTCTACTAGCGGGGGGGCCCCATGAGCAGTTCTTC.

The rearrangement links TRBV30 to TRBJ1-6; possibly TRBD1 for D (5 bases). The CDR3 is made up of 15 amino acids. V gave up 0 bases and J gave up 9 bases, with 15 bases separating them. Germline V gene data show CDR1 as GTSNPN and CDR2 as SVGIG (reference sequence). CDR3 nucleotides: TGTGCCTGGAGTGTATCTGTAGGGACGGCTTCACCCCTCCACTTT. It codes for CAWSVSVGTASPLHF. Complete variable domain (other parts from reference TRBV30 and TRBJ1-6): SQTIHQWPATLVQPVGSPLSLECTVEGTSNPNLYWYRQAAGRGLQLLFYSVGIGQISSEVPQNLSASRPQDRQFILSSKKLLLSDSGFYLCAWSVSVGTASPLHFGNGTRLTVT.

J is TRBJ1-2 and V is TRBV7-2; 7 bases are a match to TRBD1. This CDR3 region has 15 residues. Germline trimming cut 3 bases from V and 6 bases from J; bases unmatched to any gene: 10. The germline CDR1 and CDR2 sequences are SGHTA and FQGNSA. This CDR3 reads CASSFSPGTVDGYTF. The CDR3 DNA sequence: TGTGCCAGCAGCTTCTCACCCGGGACAGTGGATGGCTACACCTTC.

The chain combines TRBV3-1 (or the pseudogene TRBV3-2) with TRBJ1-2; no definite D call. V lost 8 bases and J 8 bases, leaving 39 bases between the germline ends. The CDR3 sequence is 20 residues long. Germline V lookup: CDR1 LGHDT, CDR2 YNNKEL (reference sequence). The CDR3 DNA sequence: TGTGCCAGCTCCAGCTCAAGATTCGGCCCTACATGTTCATTTAAATGCGGCTACACCTTC. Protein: CASSSSRFGPTCSFKCGYTF.

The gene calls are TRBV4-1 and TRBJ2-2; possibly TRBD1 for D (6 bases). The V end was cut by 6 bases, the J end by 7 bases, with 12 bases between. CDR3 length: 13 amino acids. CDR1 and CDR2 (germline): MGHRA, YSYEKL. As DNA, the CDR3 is TGCGCCAGCAGGAGGGGGATCGTCGGGGAGCTGTTTTTT. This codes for CASRRGIVGELFF.

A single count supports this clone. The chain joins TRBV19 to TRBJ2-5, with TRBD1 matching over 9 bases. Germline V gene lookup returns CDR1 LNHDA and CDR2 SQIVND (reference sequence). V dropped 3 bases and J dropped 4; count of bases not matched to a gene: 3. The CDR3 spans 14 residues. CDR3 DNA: TGTGCCAGTAGTATTACAGGGGGCCGAGAGACCCAGTACTTC. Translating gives CASSITGGRETQYF.

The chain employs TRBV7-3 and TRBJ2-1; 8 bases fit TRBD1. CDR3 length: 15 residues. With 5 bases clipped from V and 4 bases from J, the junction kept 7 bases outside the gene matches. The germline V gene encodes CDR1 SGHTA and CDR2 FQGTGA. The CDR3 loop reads CASSPGQAAYNEQFF. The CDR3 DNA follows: TGTGCCAGCAGCCCGGGACAGGCGGCTTACAATGAGCAGTTCTTC.

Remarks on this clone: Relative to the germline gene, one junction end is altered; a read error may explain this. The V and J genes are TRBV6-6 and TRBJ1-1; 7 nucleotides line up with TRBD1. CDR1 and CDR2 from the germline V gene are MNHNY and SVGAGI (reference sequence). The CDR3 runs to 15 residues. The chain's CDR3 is CASGYRGAGNTEAFF. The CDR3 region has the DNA TGTGCCAGCGGTTACAGGGGAGCCGGGAACACTGAAGCTTTCTTT.

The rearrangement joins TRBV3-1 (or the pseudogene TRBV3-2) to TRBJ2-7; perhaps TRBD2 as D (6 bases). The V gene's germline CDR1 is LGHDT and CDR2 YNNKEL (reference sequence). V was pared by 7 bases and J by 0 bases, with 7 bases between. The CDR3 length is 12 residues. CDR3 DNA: TGTGCCAGCACCGGGAGCTCCTACGAGCAGTACTTC. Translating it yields CASTGSSYEQYF.

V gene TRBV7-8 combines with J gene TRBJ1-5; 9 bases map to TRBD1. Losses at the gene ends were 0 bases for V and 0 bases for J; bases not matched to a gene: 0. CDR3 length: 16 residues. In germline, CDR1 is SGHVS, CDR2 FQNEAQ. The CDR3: CASSLADRGSNQPQHF. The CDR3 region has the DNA TGTGCCAGCAGCTTAGCGGACAGGGGTAGCAATCAGCCCCAGCATTTT.

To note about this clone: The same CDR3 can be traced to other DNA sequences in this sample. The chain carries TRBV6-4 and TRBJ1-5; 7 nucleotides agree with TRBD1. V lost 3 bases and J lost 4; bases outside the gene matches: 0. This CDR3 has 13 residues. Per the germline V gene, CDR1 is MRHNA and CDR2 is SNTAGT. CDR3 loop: CASSEQGNQPQHF. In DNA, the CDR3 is TGTGCCAGCAGTGAACAGGGGAATCAGCCCCAGCATTTT.

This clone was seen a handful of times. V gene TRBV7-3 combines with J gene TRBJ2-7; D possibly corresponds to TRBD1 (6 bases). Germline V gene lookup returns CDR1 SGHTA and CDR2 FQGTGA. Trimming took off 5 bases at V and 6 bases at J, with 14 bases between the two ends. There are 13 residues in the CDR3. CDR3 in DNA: TGTGCCAGCAGCATTCTTGGGGGCGGCGAGCAGTACTTC. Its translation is CASSILGGGEQYF.

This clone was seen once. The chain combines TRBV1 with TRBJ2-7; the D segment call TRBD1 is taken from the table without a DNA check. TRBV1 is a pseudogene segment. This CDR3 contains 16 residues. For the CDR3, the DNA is TGCACCAGCAGCCAAGACCCCGGACAGGGAGGCAACGAGCAGTACTTC. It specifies CTSSQDPGQGGNEQYF.